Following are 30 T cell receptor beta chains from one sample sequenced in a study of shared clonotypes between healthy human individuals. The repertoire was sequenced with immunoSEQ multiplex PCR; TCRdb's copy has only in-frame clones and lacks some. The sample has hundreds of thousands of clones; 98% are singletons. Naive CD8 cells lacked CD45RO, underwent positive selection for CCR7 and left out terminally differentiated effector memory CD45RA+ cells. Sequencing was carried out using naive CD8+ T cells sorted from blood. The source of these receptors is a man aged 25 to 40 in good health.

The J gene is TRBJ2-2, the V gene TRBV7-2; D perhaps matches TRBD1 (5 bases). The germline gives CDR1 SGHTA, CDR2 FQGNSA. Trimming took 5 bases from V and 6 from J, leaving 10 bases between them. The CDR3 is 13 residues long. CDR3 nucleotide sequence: TGTGCCAGCAGCCCTCTGGGGCCCGGGGAGCTGTTTTTT. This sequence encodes CASSPLGPGELFF.

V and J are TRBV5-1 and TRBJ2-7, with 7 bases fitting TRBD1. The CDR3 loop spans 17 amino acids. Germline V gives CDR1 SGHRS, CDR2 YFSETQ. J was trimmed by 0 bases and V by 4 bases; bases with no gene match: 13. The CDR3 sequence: CASSQAPRDSSSYEQYF. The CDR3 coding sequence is TGCGCCAGCAGCCAAGCACCCCGGGACAGTAGCTCCTACGAGCAGTACTTC.

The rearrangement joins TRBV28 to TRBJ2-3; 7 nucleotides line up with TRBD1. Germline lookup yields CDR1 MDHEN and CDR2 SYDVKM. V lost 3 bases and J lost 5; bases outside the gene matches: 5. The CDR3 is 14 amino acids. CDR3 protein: CASSFRTGIDTQYF. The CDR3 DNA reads TGTGCCAGCAGTTTTCGGACAGGTATAGATACGCAGTATTTT.

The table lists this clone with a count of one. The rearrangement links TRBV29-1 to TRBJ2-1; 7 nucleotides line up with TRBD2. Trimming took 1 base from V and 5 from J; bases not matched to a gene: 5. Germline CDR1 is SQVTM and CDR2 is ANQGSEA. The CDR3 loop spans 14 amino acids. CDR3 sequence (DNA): TGCAGCGTTGAAGGCCAGGGAGGGGACAATGAGCAGTTCTTC. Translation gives CSVEGQGGDNEQFF.

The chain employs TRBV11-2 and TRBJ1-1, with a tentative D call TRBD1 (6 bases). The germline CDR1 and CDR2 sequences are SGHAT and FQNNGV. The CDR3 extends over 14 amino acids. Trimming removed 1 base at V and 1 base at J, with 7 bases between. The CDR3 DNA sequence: TGTGCCAGCAGCTTAGTGGACAGGAACACTGAAGCTTTCTTT. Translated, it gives CASSLVDRNTEAFF.

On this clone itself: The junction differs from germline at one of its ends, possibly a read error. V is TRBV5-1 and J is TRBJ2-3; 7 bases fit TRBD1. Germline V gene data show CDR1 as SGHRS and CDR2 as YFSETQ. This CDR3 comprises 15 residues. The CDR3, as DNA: TGCGCCAGCAGCTCATCCGGGACAGTCACAAATACGCAGTATTTT. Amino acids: CASSSSGTVTNTQYF.

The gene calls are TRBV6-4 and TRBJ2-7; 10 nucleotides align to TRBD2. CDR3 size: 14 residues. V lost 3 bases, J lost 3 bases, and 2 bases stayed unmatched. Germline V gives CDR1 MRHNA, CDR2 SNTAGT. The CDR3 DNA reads TGTGCCAGCAGTGAGGTAGCGGGAGGCTACGAGCAGTACTTC. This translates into CASSEVAGGYEQYF.

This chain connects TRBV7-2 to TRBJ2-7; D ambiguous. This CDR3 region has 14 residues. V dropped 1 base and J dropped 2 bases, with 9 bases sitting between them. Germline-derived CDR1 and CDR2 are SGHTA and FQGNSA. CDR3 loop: CASSLGALTYEQYF. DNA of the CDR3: TGTGCCAGCAGCTTAGGGGCACTTACCTACGAGCAGTACTTC.

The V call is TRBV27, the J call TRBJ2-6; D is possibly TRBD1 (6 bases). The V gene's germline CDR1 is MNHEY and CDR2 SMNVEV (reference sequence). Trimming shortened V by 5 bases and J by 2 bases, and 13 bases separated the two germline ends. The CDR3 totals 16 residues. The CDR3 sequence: CASSPRAGAGANVLTF. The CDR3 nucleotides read TGTGCCAGCAGTCCCCGGGCAGGGGCTGGGGCCAACGTCCTGACTTTC.

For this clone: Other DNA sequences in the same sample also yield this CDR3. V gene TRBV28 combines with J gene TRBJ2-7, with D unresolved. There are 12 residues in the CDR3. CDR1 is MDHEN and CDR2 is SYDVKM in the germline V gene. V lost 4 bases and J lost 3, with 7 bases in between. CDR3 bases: TGTGCCAGCAGTTCCCTGGGCTACGAGCAGTACTTC. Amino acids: CASSSLGYEQYF. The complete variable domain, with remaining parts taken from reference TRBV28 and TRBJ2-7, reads DVKVTQSSRYLVKRTGEKVFLECVQDMDHENMFWYRQDPGLGLRLIYFSYDVKMKEKGDIPEGYSVSREKKERFSLILESASTNQTSMYLCASSSLGYEQYFGPGTRLTVT.

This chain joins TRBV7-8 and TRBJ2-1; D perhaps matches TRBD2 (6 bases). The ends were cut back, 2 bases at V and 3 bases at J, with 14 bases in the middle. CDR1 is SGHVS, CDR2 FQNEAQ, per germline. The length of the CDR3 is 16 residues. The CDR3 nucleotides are TGTGCCAGCAGCTTACTGTGGGAGGCACACTACAATGAGCAGTTCTTC. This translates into CASSLLWEAHYNEQFF.

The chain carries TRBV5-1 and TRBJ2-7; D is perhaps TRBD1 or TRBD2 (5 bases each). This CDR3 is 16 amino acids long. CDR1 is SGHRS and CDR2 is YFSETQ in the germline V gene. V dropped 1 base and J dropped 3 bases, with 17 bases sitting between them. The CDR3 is CASSLRGWGTVYEQYF. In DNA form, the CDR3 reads TGCGCCAGCAGCTTGAGAGGTTGGGGGACGGTCTACGAGCAGTACTTC.

CDR3 protein: CASSPGMGRASQETQYF. In nucleotides, the CDR3 is TGTGCCAGCTCACCAGGAATGGGCAGGGCCAGCCAAGAGACCCAGTACTTC. J is TRBJ2-5 and V is TRBV18; D possibly corresponds to TRBD1 (5 bases). V lost 2 bases and J lost 1, with 17 bases in between. The V gene's germline CDR1 is KGHSH and CDR2 LQKENI. This CDR3 region has 17 residues.

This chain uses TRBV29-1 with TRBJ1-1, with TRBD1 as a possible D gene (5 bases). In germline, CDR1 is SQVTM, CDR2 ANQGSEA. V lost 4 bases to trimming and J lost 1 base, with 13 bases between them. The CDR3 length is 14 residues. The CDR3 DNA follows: TGCAGCGTTGGGGGACTCAGGAAGAACACTGAAGCTTTCTTT. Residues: CSVGGLRKNTEAFF.

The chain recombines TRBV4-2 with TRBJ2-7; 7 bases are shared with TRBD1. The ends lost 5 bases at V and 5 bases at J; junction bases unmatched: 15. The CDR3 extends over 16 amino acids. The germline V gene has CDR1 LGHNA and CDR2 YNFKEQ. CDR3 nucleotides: TGTGCCAGCAGCTCCCGGAGAGGGGGCCCCAACGACGAGCAGTACTTC. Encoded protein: CASSSRRGGPNDEQYF.

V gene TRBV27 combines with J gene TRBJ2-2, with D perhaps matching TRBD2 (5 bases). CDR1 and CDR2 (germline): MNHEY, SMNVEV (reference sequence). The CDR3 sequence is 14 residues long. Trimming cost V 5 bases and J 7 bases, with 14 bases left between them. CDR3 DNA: TGTGCCAGCAGTCCGGCCGGGGTACACGGGGAGCTGTTTTTT. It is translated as CASSPAGVHGELFF.

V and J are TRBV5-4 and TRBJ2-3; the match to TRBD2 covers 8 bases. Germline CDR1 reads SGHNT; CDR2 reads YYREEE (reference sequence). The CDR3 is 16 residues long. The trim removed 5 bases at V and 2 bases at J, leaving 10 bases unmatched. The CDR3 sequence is CASRRPREENTDTQYF. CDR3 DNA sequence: TGTGCCAGCAGGCGGCCGCGGGAGGAAAACACAGATACGCAGTATTTT.

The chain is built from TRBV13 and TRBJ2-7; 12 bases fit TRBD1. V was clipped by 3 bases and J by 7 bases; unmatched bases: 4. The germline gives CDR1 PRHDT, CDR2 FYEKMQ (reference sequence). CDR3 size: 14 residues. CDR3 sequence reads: CASSLGQGAREQYF. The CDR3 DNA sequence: TGTGCCAGCAGCTTGGGACAGGGGGCGCGAGAGCAGTACTTC.

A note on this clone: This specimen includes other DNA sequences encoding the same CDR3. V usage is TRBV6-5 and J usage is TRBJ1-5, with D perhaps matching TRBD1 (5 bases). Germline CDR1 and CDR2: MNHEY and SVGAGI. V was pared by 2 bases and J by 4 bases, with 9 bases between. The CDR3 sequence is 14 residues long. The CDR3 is CASSYRDGNQPQHF. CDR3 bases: TGTGCCAGCAGTTACCGGGACGGGAATCAGCCCCAGCATTTT.

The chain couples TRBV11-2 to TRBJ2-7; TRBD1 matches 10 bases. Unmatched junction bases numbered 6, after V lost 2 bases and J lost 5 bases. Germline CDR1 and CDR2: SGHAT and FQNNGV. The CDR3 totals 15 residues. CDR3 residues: CASSLWETGGDEQYF. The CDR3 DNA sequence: TGTGCCAGCAGCTTATGGGAGACAGGGGGCGACGAGCAGTACTTC.

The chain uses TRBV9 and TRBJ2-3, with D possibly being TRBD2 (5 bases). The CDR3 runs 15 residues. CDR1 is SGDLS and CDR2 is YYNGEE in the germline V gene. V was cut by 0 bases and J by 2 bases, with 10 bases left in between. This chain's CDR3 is CASSVGERPTDTQYF. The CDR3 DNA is TGTGCCAGCAGCGTAGGTGAGCGGCCCACAGATACGCAGTATTTT.

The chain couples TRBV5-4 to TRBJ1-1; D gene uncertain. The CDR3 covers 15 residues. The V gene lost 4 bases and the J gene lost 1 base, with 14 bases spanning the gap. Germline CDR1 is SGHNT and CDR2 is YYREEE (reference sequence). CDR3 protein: CASSDPENPNTEAFF. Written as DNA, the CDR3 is TGTGCCAGCAGCGACCCGGAGAACCCGAACACTGAAGCTTTCTTT.

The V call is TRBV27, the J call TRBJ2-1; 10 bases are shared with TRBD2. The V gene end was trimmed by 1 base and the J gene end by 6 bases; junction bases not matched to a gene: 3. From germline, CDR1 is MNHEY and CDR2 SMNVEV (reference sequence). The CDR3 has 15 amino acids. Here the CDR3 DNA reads TGTGCCAGCAGTTTATTACTAGCGGGACCCAATGAGCAGTTCTTC. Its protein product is CASSLLLAGPNEQFF.

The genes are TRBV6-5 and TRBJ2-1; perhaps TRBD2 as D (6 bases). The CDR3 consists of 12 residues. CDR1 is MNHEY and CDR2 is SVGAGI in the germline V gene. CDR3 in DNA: TGTGCTTCTGCTGGGGGGTACAATGAGCAGTTCTTC. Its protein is CASAGGYNEQFF.

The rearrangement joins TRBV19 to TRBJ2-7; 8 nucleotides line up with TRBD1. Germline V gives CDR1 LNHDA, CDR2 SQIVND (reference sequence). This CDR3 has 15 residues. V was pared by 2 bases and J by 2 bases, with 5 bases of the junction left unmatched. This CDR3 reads CASSIYQGAPYEQYF. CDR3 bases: TGTGCCAGTAGTATATATCAGGGGGCCCCCTACGAGCAGTACTTC.

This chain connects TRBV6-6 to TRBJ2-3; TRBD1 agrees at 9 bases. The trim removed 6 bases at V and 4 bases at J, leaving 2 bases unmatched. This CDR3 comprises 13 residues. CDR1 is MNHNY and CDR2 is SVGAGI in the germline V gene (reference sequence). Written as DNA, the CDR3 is TGTGCCAGCAGACGGACAGGGGCAGATACGCAGTATTTT. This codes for CASRRTGADTQYF.

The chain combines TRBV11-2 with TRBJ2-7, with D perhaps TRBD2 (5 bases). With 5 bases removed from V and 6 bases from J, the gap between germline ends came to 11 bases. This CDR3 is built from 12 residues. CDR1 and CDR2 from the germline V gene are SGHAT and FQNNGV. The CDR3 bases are TGTGCCAGCAGCCTTGGACTCTCCGAGCAGTACTTC. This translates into CASSLGLSEQYF.

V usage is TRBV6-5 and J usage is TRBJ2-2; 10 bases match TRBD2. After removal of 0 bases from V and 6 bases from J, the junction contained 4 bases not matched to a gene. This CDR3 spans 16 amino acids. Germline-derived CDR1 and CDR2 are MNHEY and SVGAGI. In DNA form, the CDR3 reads TGTGCCAGCAGTTACTCTTCTAGCGGGAGCCCCGGGGAGCTGTTTTTT. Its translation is CASSYSSSGSPGELFF.

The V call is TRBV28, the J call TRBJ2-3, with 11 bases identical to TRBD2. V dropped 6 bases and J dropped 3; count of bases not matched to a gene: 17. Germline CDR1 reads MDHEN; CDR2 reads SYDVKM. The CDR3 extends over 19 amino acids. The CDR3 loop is CASRPTSGSQRGGTDTQYF. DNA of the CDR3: TGTGCCAGCAGACCAACTAGCGGGAGTCAAAGAGGGGGTACAGATACGCAGTATTTT.

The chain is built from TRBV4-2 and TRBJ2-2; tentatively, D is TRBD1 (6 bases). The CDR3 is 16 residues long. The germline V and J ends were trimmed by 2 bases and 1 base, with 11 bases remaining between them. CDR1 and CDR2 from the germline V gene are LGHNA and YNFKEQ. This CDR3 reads CASSQFVTGNTGELFF. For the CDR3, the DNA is TGTGCCAGCAGCCAATTCGTGACAGGGAACACCGGGGAGCTGTTTTTT.